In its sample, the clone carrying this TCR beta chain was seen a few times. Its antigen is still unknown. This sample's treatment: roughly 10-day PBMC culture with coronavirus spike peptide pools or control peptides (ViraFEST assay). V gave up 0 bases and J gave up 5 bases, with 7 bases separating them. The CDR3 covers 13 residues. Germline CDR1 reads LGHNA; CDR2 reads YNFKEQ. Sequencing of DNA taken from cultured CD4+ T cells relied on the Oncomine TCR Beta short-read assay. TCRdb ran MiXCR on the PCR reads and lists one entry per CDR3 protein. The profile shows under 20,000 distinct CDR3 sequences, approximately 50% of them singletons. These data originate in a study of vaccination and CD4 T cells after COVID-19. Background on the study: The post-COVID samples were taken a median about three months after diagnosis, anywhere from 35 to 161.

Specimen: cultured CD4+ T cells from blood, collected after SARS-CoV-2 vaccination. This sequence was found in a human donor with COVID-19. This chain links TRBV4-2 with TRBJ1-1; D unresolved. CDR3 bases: TGTGCCAGCAGCCAAGAGTGGGGAACTGAAGCTTTCTTT. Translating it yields CASSQEWGTEAFF.